These 20 T cell receptor beta chains came from one sample sequenced in a study of OX40 agonist ivuxolimab in advanced cancers. The repertoire was sequenced with immunoSEQ multiplex PCR; TCRdb's copy has only in-frame clones and lacks some. Among roughly 46,000 clones, roughly 90% were seen once, and the ten largest hold about 0.64%. Sequencing was performed on CD4+ or CD8+ T cells sorted from blood, taken in a trial of the OX40 agonist ivuxolimab. The origin of the receptors is an adult with an advanced solid tumor such as melanoma, head and neck, liver or kidney cancer.

The genes are TRBV20-1 and TRBJ2-1, with D uncertain. The germline V and J ends were trimmed by 3 bases and 5 bases, with 5 bases remaining between them. The V gene's germline CDR1 is DFQATT and CDR2 SNEGSKA (reference sequence). CDR3 size: 11 residues. The CDR3 region has the DNA TGCAGTGCTAGTAAAGACAATGAGCAGTTCTTC. Translating gives CSASKDNEQFF.

This sequence joins TRBV11-2 and TRBJ2-3; 8 bases align to TRBD2. Trimming cost V 5 bases and J 5 bases; bases outside gene matches: 12. The CDR3 runs to 16 residues. The V gene's germline CDR1 is SGHAT and CDR2 FQNNGV. CDR3 in DNA: TGTGCCAGCAGCCCCCATAGTAGCGGGACATTAGATACGCAGTATTTT. Translated: CASSPHSSGTLDTQYF.

This sequence joins TRBV4-2 and TRBJ1-5; TRBD1 aligns across 7 bases. The CDR3 is made up of 17 amino acids. Trimming removed 1 base from V and 5 bases from J; junction bases left unmatched: 11. Germline V CDR1 and CDR2: LGHNA, YNFKEQ. Here the CDR3 DNA reads TGTGCCAGCAGCCAAGTGGTCGAGGGGGCGTACCATCAGCCCCAGCATTTT. It specifies CASSQVVEGAYHQPQHF.

J is TRBJ2-1 and V is TRBV7-3, with D perhaps TRBD2 (6 bases). Deletions cut 5 bases from V and 3 bases from J, with 17 bases between. The CDR3 is made up of 16 amino acids. Germline V gene lookup returns CDR1 SGHTA and CDR2 FQGTGA. In nucleotides, the CDR3 is TGTGCCAGCAGCCTAGAGGCTAGCGCAATCTACAATGAGCAGTTCTTC. This encodes CASSLEASAIYNEQFF.

The V call is TRBV4-1, the J call TRBJ1-5; the D gene is possibly TRBD1 (5 bases). The CDR3 has 16 amino acids. Germline-derived CDR1 and CDR2 are MGHRA and YSYEKL. The V end lost 0 bases, the J end lost 7 bases, and 16 bases lay between the germline ends. CDR3 residues: CASSQDWGRVDQPQHF. In DNA form, the CDR3 reads TGCGCCAGCAGCCAAGATTGGGGCAGGGTGGACCAGCCCCAGCATTTT.

The CDR3 DNA reads TGTGCCAGCAGTTTATACGGAAGTACCTACGAGCAGTACTTC. As protein: CASSLYGSTYEQYF. The chain carries TRBV6-6 and TRBJ2-7; no definite D call. This CDR3 comprises 14 residues. Germline V gene lookup returns CDR1 MNHNY and CDR2 SVGAGI (reference sequence). Trimming took off 4 bases at V and 2 bases at J, with 12 bases between the two ends.

The rearrangement links TRBV10-3 to TRBJ2-3; TRBD2 matches 11 bases. The trim removed 11 bases at V and 7 bases at J, leaving 5 bases unmatched. CDR3 size: 12 residues. CDR1 and CDR2 (germline): ENHRY, SYGVKD. The CDR3 sequence is CAVTSGGNTQYF. The CDR3 region has the DNA TGTGCCGTAACTAGCGGGGGTAATACGCAGTATTTT.

The rearrangement uses TRBV5-8 and TRBJ2-4; 7 positions agree with TRBD1. The CDR3 loop spans 15 amino acids. Looked up from germline, CDR1 is SGHTS and CDR2 is YDEGEE. Trimming removed 1 base from V and 12 bases from J; junction bases left unmatched: 13. This CDR3 reads CASSLRGQARLGQYF. The CDR3 DNA follows: TGTGCCAGCAGCTTGCGCGGACAGGCTCGGTTGGGTCAGTACTTC.

This clone was observed once. The chain combines TRBV7-9 with TRBJ2-7; weak D call: TRBD2 (6 bases). CDR3 size: 15 residues. Trimming removed 3 bases from V and 5 bases from J, with 17 bases in between. CDR1 and CDR2 from the germline V gene are SEHNR and FQNEAQ (reference sequence). The CDR3 DNA is TGTGCCAGCAGCTTTGGAGGGAAGCGGATCGACGAGCAGTACTTC. This codes for CASSFGGKRIDEQYF.

V is TRBV14 and J is TRBJ2-1; D is perhaps TRBD1 (6 bases). CDR1 is SGHDN and CDR2 is FVKESK in the germline V gene. This CDR3 region has 15 residues. V was trimmed by 0 bases and J by 3 bases, leaving 9 bases between them. The CDR3 DNA is TGTGCCAGCAGCCAAGATGGGGGCTTCTACAATGAGCAGTTCTTC. Its translation is CASSQDGGFYNEQFF.

This chain connects TRBV15 to TRBJ2-1; TRBD2 aligns across 9 bases. V shed 1 base, J shed 7 bases, and the junction held 8 bases outside the gene matches. The CDR3 length is 16 residues. Germline V gives CDR1 LNHNV, CDR2 YYDKDF (reference sequence). CDR3 DNA: TGTGCCACCAGCAGAGCCGGCGGGAGGGACACAAATGAGCAGTTCTTC. Encoded protein: CATSRAGGRDTNEQFF.

This chain connects TRBV6-6 to TRBJ1-1; D might be TRBD1 (5 bases). The V and J ends lost 2 bases and 8 bases respectively, with 12 bases between them. CDR3 length equals 13 residues. CDR1 and CDR2 from the germline V gene are MNHNY and SVGAGI (reference sequence). This CDR3 is CASSYGDGPEAFF. CDR3 nucleotide sequence: TGTGCCAGCAGTTACGGGGACGGACCGGAAGCTTTCTTT.

For the CDR3, the DNA is TGTGCCAGCAGTTTAGCGGGCCACCGAACAGATACGCAGTATTTT. It codes for CASSLAGHRTDTQYF. This rearrangement joins TRBV6-4 to TRBJ2-3; 7 nucleotides line up with TRBD2. Losses at the gene ends were 5 bases for V and 3 bases for J; bases not matched to a gene: 8. The CDR3 is 15 residues long. Germline CDR1 is MRHNA and CDR2 is SNTAGT.

The chain combines TRBV2 with TRBJ2-1, with 9 bases matching TRBD1. The CDR3 consists of 20 residues. The J segment lost 7 bases and the V segment lost 7 bases, leaving 26 bases of the junction unmatched. Germline V gene sequence: CDR1 SNHLY, CDR2 FYNNEI. CDR3 amino acids: CASTHGAGQGGKHRLNEQFF. The CDR3 nucleotides are TGTGCCAGCACCCACGGGGCGGGACAGGGAGGAAAGCATAGGTTGAATGAGCAGTTCTTC. Variable domain in full (rest from reference TRBV2 and TRBJ2-1): EPEVTQTPSHQVTQMGQEVILRCVPISNHLYFYWYRQILGQKVEFLVSFYNNEISEKSEIFDDQFSVERPDGSNFTLKIRSTKLEDSAMYFCASTHGAGQGGKHRLNEQFFGPGTRLTVL.

The chain links TRBV6-1 to TRBJ1-1, with D possibly TRBD1 on 5 matching bases. The CDR3 has 16 amino acids. The V end lost 1 base, the J end lost 5 bases, and 17 bases lay between the germline ends. Germline CDR1 and CDR2: MNHNS and SASEGT. The CDR3 protein is CASSEGSMAGVTEAFF. In DNA form, the CDR3 reads TGTGCCAGCAGTGAAGGATCAATGGCGGGGGTGACTGAAGCTTTCTTT.

The chain employs TRBV19 and TRBJ2-1, with D perhaps matching TRBD1 (5 bases). V was shortened by 3 bases and J by 1 base, with 7 bases between the two germline ends. The CDR3 sequence is 14 residues long. Germline V gives CDR1 LNHDA, CDR2 SQIVND (reference sequence). CDR3 loop: CASSMGQSYNEQFF. Here the CDR3 DNA reads TGTGCCAGTAGTATGGGGCAATCCTACAATGAGCAGTTCTTC.

This clone is a singleton in its sample. This chain connects TRBV6-5 to TRBJ2-3; unclear D gene. V lost 0 bases and J lost 3, with 10 bases in between. CDR1 is MNHEY, CDR2 SVGAGI, per germline. CDR3 length: 15 residues. The CDR3 region has the DNA TGTGCCAGCAGTTACTCGTCAGGTGGGACAGATACGCAGTATTTT. It codes for CASSYSSGGTDTQYF.

The J gene is TRBJ2-2, the V gene TRBV6-5; 7 nucleotides agree with TRBD1. Per the germline V gene, CDR1 is MNHEY and CDR2 is SVGAGI. The J segment lost 6 bases and the V segment lost 6 bases, leaving 7 bases of the junction unmatched. This CDR3 has 14 amino acids. Written as DNA, the CDR3 is TGTGCCAGCAGGGGGCAGGGGGTACCCGGGGAGCTGTTTTTT. Amino acid sequence: CASRGQGVPGELFF.

This chain joins TRBV16 and TRBJ1-5; D is ambiguous. V dropped 4 bases and J dropped 2 bases, with 6 bases sitting between them. The CDR3 has 13 amino acids. In germline, CDR1 is KGHSY, CDR2 FQNENV. CDR3 DNA sequence: TGTGCCAGCAGCCCCGCCGGCAATCAGCCCCAGCATTTT. Translation gives CASSPAGNQPQHF.

The J gene is TRBJ2-7, the V gene TRBV10-3, with D possibly matching TRBD1 (6 bases). The CDR3 extends over 14 amino acids. With 3 bases removed from V and 1 base from J, the gap between germline ends came to 10 bases. CDR1 and CDR2 from the germline V gene are ENHRY and SYGVKD. Written as DNA, the CDR3 is TGTGCCATCAGTGATGGCAGGGGATCCTACGAGCAGTACTTC. Amino acids: CAISDGRGSYEQYF.